Shown below are 17 T cell receptor beta chains from a single sample sequenced in a study of T-cell memory formation after mild COVID-19. TCRdb re-called the 5' RACE reads with MiXCR, one entry per CDR3 protein. The profile shows about 340,000 distinct CDR3 sequences, approximately 15% of them singletons. What was sequenced was PBMCs or a T cell subset sorted from them (not recorded which). These receptors were collected from a man between 18 and 29 years old who had mild COVID-19 (a few samples of this study predate the infection). Cell type and time point are not known.

The J gene is TRBJ1-1, the V gene TRBV6-5; D might be TRBD1 (6 bases). The CDR3 spans 16 residues. Trimming pared 6 bases from V and 5 bases from J, leaving 22 bases between. Germline CDR1 is MNHEY and CDR2 is SVGAGI. CDR3 amino acids: CASRGAQQGPRTEAFF. CDR3 coding DNA: TGTGCCAGCAGGGGGGCACAACAGGGACCTCGAACTGAAGCTTTCTTT.

This clonotype turned up a few times. The chain is built from TRBV18 and TRBJ2-5; no definite D call. Germline V gene data show CDR1 as KGHSH and CDR2 as LQKENI. This CDR3 comprises 14 residues. Trimming left V 3 bases short and J 5 bases short, with 13 bases between. CDR3: CASSPATSRETQYF. Here the CDR3 DNA reads TGTGCCAGCTCACCCGCCACCTCCCGGGAGACCCAGTACTTC.

V and J are TRBV5-1 and TRBJ2-5; D not certain. This CDR3 spans 13 amino acids. Germline CDR1 SGHRS, CDR2 YFSETQ. Deletions cut 1 base from V and 1 base from J, with 5 bases between. This chain's CDR3 is CASSLTRQETQYF. The CDR3 region has the DNA TGCGCCAGCAGCTTGACCCGCCAAGAGACCCAGTACTTC.

At least ten counts were recorded for this clonotype. This chain joins TRBV6-5 and TRBJ2-6, with D hard to call. Trimming left V 0 bases short and J 1 base short, with 4 bases between. Germline CDR1 MNHEY, CDR2 SVGAGI. This CDR3 has 15 amino acids. In DNA form, the CDR3 reads TGTGCCAGCAGTTACTCACATTCTGGGGCCAACGTCCTGACTTTC. Protein: CASSYSHSGANVLTF.

This clonotype appeared many times. The V gene is TRBV11-2, the J gene TRBJ1-2; perhaps TRBD1 as D (5 bases). Trimming took off 5 bases at V and 12 bases at J, with 16 bases between the two ends. CDR1 is SGHAT, CDR2 FQNNGV, per germline. The CDR3 is made up of 12 amino acids. The CDR3 nucleotides are TGTGCCAGCAGCGCGACAGCCCGAGGACACACCTTC. Translating gives CASSATARGHTF.

This clonotype was seen more than once but under ten times. The J gene is TRBJ1-2, the V gene TRBV5-1, with unresolved D. Germline CDR1 is SGHRS and CDR2 is YFSETQ. CDR3 size: 14 residues. Trimming pared 0 bases from V and 4 bases from J, leaving 10 bases between. DNA of the CDR3: TGCGCCAGCAGCTTGGTAGGACGGCTCTATGGCTACACCTTC. This codes for CASSLVGRLYGYTF. The complete variable domain, with remaining parts taken from reference TRBV5-1 and TRBJ1-2, reads KAGVTQTPRYLIKTRGQQVTLSCSPISGHRSVSWYQQTPGQGLQFLFEYFSETQRNKGNFPGRFSGRQFSNSRSEMNVSTLELGDSALYLCASSLVGRLYGYTFGSGTRLTVV.

At least ten counts were recorded for this clonotype. The rearrangement joins TRBV12-3 or TRBV12-4 to TRBJ2-2, with D maybe TRBD2 (6 bases). This CDR3 region has 14 residues. V lost 7 bases to trimming and J lost 6 bases, with 15 bases between them. In DNA, the CDR3 is TGTGCCAGCACCCCGAGCAGGAGGGCCGGGGAGCTGTTTTTT. It specifies CASTPSRRAGELFF.

This clonotype was picked up a small number of times. The gene calls are TRBV12-3 or TRBV12-4 and TRBJ2-3, with 12 bases that match TRBD2. Losses at the gene ends were 4 bases for V and 7 bases for J; bases not matched to a gene: 6. The CDR3 covers 15 residues. CDR3 nucleotides: TGTGCCAGCAGTTCTAGCGGGGGGGCCGGGAATACGCAGTATTTT. Amino acids: CASSSSGGAGNTQYF.

The chain is built from TRBV30 and TRBJ2-5, with TRBD1 as a possible D gene (5 bases). Per germline, CDR1 GTSNPN and CDR2 SVGIG (reference sequence). The length of the CDR3 is 12 residues. With 4 bases removed from V and 7 bases from J, the gap between germline ends came to 13 bases. In nucleotides, the CDR3 is TGTGCCTGGACCACAGGCCGGGCGACCCAGTACTTC. It specifies CAWTTGRATQYF.

This clonotype has more than one count but fewer than ten. The rearrangement links TRBV4-3 to TRBJ1-2, with D perhaps matching TRBD1 (6 bases). The CDR3 is 15 residues long. V lost 3 bases and J 4 bases, leaving 15 bases between the germline ends. Germline V gives CDR1 LGHNA, CDR2 YSLEER. DNA for the CDR3: TGCGCCAGCAGCCATCTCCCGGGACAACTCTATGGCTACACCTTC. This gives the protein CASSHLPGQLYGYTF.

A few counts support this clonotype. The rearrangement uses TRBV5-1 and TRBJ2-2; 11 bases match TRBD2. V was clipped by 2 bases and J by 6 bases; unmatched bases: 9. This CDR3 spans 17 amino acids. Per the germline V gene, CDR1 is SGHRS and CDR2 is YFSETQ. The CDR3 DNA reads as TGCGCCAGCAGCTTCCTAGCGGGGGGCACTGCCGCCGGGGAGCTGTTTTTT. Its protein product is CASSFLAGGTAAGELFF.

V gene TRBV25-1 combines with J gene TRBJ2-1; 10 bases are shared with TRBD1. Germline loops: CDR1 MGHDK, CDR2 SYGVNS. With 2 bases clipped from V and 9 bases from J, the junction kept 4 bases outside the gene matches. This CDR3 spans 14 amino acids. The CDR3 DNA is TGTGCCAGCAGTGAAATCGGGACAGGGGCTGAGCAGTTCTTC. Translating gives CASSEIGTGAEQFF.

Regarding this clonotype: The junction differs from germline at one of its ends, possibly a read error. The J gene is TRBJ2-1, the V gene TRBV7-9, with 10 bases lining up with TRBD2. Germline loops: CDR1 SEHNR, CDR2 FQNEAQ (reference sequence). The CDR3 loop spans 13 amino acids. The CDR3 region is CASSLEGTSASIF. For the CDR3, the DNA is TGTGCCAGCAGCTTAGAGGGGACTAGCGCGTCCATCTTC.

This clonotype has ten or more counts. The V gene is TRBV11-2, the J gene TRBJ2-1; no clear D. Trimming took 1 base from V and 4 from J, leaving 5 bases between them. CDR1 and CDR2 from the germline V gene are SGHAT and FQNNGV. CDR3 length equals 13 residues. This CDR3 reads CASSLALYNEQFF. CDR3 coding DNA: TGTGCCAGCAGCTTAGCTCTTTACAATGAGCAGTTCTTC.

This clonotype was counted many times. The chain recombines TRBV5-1 with TRBJ2-1, with a weak D call TRBD1 (6 bases). Germline CDR1 reads SGHRS; CDR2 reads YFSETQ. The CDR3 is made up of 15 amino acids. Trimming removed 2 bases from V and 7 bases from J, with 16 bases in between. The CDR3 DNA reads as TGCGCCAGCAGCTTTGGGGCAGGGGTGGTTAATGAGCAGTTCTTC. The encoded protein is CASSFGAGVVNEQFF.

The V gene is TRBV4-2, the J gene TRBJ2-1, with 9 bases that match TRBD2. CDR3 length: 16 amino acids. Germline-derived CDR1 and CDR2 are LGHNA and YNFKEQ. V dropped 0 bases and J dropped 5; count of bases not matched to a gene: 5. In DNA form, the CDR3 reads TGTGCCAGCAGCCAAGAAGTGTCTAGCGGGGACAATGAGCAGTTCTTC. Amino acids: CASSQEVSSGDNEQFF.

This rearrangement joins TRBV5-1 to TRBJ1-6; the D gene is possibly TRBD1 (5 bases). Germline assignment: CDR1 SGHRS and CDR2 YFSETQ. The CDR3 extends over 15 amino acids. Between the trimmed V and J ends, which lost 4 bases and 8 bases, there was a span of 16 bases. The CDR3 DNA is TGCGCCAGCAGCCCGGACGCAGGGAGGTATTCACCCCTCCACTTT. It specifies CASSPDAGRYSPLHF.